This T cell receptor (beta chain) was sequenced during a study of CD8 T cells in Susac syndrome. CDR3 length: 13 residues. Trimming shortened V by 3 bases and J by 8 bases, and 11 bases separated the two germline ends. The germline V gene has CDR1 GTSNPN and CDR2 SVGIG (reference sequence). An input of roughly 0.5 to 1 ug of RNA was subjected to reverse transcription using random hexamers. One entry per CDR3 protein, called by TCRdb with MiXCR from the immunoSEQ multiplex PCR reads. The sample has a few hundred thousand distinct CDR3 sequences; about 93% are singletons. This TCR derives from a human donor with multiple sclerosis. The sample comprised CD4+ T cells from PBMCs. The chain employs TRBV30 and TRBJ1-6; no reliable D call. CDR3 sequence reads: CAWRSQTHSPLHF. CDR3 bases: TGTGCCTGGAGGTCCCAGACACATTCACCCCTCCACTTT.